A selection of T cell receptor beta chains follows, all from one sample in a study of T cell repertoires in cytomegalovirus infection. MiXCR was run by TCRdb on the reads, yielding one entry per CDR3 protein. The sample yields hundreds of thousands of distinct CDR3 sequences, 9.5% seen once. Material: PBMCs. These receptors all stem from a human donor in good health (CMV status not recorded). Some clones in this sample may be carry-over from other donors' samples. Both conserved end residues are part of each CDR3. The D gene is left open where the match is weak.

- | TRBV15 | CATSRPLLRNEKLFF
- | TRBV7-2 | CASSFGANYNEQFF
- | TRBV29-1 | CSVNSGDGGYTF
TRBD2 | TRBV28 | CASSSSSGRVGYNEQFF
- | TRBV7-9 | CASSLYRGTGNTIYF
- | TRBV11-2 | CASSPRGQGDTGELFF
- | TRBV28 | CASSGTLGNEQFF
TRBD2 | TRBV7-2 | CASSPSVAGWRETQYF
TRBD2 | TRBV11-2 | CASSSGLAHEQYF
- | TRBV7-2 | CASSFQVEANEKLFF
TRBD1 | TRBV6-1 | CASSGRDRGNDEQFF
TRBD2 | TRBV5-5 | CASSFSWPRLAGPPQVYDTQYF
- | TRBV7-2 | CASSLGEGAAYNEQFF
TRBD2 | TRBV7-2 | CASSFGGRAYEQYF
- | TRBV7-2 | CASSYRDNNSPLHF
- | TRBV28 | CASSLGRSNEQYF
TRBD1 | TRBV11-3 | CASSLDRQGENNEQFF
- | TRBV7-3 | CASGRGSQETQYF
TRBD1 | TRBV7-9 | CASSLRDRIRETQYF
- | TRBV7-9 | CASSKIRDSPYEQYF
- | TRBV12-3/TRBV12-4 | CASSAGTWGGYTF
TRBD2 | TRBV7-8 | CASVEGRGADTQYF
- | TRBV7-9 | CASSPGMNYGYTF
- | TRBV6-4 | CASRPGEEWTGELFF
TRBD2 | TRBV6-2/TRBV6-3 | CASSYPLAGGQETQYF
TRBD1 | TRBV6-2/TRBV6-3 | CASSYFPGQDTQYF
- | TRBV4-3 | CASSRGGTGSSGANVLTF
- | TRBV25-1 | CASSAPGAIYEQYF
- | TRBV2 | CASSVEEARPGQPQHF
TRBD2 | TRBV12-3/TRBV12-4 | CASRTRLAGVTDTQYF
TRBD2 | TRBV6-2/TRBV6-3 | CASSFPTTWTSGPYNEQFF
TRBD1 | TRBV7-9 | CASSFTGGVRSYNEQFF
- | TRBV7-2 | CASSPAGAAKNYGYTF
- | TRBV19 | CASKLGQTGQPQHF
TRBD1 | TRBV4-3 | CASSQDGTGDQGEQFF
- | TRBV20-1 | CSAREGVRETQYF
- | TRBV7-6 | CASSPSAFSYNEQFF
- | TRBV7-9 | CASSLAVNEQFF
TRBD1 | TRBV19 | CASSVYRDSLYEQYF
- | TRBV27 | CASRYLRTGELFF
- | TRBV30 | CAWSVGNYNEQFF
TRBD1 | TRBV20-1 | CSAPLIRTPGGGSEQYF
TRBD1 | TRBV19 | CASRPPGQGRKTGELFF
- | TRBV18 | CASSPTGTKNTEAFF
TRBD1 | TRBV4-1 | CASSRKVEQGVTYEQYF
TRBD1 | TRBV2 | CASSDRAGNTEAFF
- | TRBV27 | CASSLSGIYYEQYF
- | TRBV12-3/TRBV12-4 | CASTPGMVGGGYTF